Shown below are 3 T cell receptor beta chains from a single sample sequenced in a study of T cell responses to AZD1222 COVID-19 vaccine. The data were produced by immunoSEQ multiplex PCR, yet TCRdb's version contains in-frame clones alone and is incomplete. There are roughly 100,000 clones in the sample; 80% to 95% occur only once, and roughly 5% lies in the top ten. The material sequenced was peripheral blood, taken on day 0 of AZD1222 vaccination. The receptors were gathered from an adult in good health.

V gene TRBV7-9 combines with J gene TRBJ1-6, with unresolved D. V was cut by 5 bases and J by 7 bases, with 15 bases left in between. From germline, CDR1 is SEHNR and CDR2 FQNEAQ (reference sequence). The CDR3 is 15 amino acids. The CDR3 region has the DNA TGTGCCAGCAGCCTGCGGGAACTCCAAAATTCACCCCTCCACTTT. Translation gives CASSLRELQNSPLHF.

The chain is built from TRBV10-3 and TRBJ1-1, with D hard to call. Germline V gives CDR1 ENHRY, CDR2 SYGVKD. The CDR3 is 14 residues long. V shed 3 bases and J shed 1 base, with 9 bases lying between them. In nucleotides, the CDR3 is TGTGCCATCAGTGACTCTACATCGAACACTGAAGCTTTCTTT. It yields the protein CAISDSTSNTEAFF.

On this clone itself: One junction end disagrees with the germline gene, perhaps due to a read error. The chain has TRBV13 and TRBJ2-3; 8 bases match TRBD2. CDR1 and CDR2 (germline): PRHDT, FYEKMQ (reference sequence). The CDR3 has 13 amino acids. CDR3: CASSSNIAGTLNF. CDR3 DNA: TGTGCCAGCAGCTCCAACATAGCGGGGACCCTGAATTTT.